This T cell receptor (beta chain) was captured in a study of T cell repertoires in cytomegalovirus infection. Study results and limitations: Accumulated public TCR beta family frequency recognized individuals carrying CMV together with the relevant HLA.

The germline gives CDR1 SGHVS, CDR2 FQNEAQ. The CDR3 is 16 amino acids. Trimming shortened V by 6 bases and J by 5 bases, and 23 bases separated the two germline ends. TCRdb re-called the reads with MiXCR, one entry per CDR3 protein. The sample shows more than 650,000 distinct CDR3 sequences, roughly a third of them seen only once. In regard to this clonotype: Its matching antigen is unknown. A much larger clone lies one base from this, so it may be a read error.

This sequence was found in a human donor in good health (CMV status not recorded). Some clones in this sample may be carry-over from other donors' samples. The sequenced material came from PBMCs. The J gene is TRBJ2-7, the V gene TRBV7-8, with a weak D call TRBD1 (6 bases). CDR3 in amino acids: CASSHFRGRGENEQYF. For the CDR3, the DNA is TGTGCCAGCAGTCATTTCAGGGGAAGGGGTGAGAACGAGCAGTACTTC.